The present entry profiles one T cell receptor (beta chain) with its context. No cognate antigen has been identified for it. No quality values exist for individual bases; no much larger clone is one base distant. The germline V gene yields SNHLY for CDR1 and FYNNEI for CDR2. Including cysteine and phenylalanine, the CDR3 has 14 amino acids. The only DNA kept is the CDR3, 42 bases in frame from the first base. At the junction V is shortened by 2 bases and J by 0 bases, with 5 bases in between. This sample was included in a study of T cell changes during pregnancy in multiple sclerosis (dated 2019 in TCRdb). Some background on the complete study: The study looked at changes in the T cell repertoire across pregnancy in women with multiple sclerosis.

The receptor library was made with the immunoSEQ multiplex PCR assay. Sourced from immuneACCESS, this table was stored by TCRdb with only in-frame sequences that have V and J called. A share of the clones is absent; for the studies checked, an unresolved V gene accounts for under half, and the remainder has no known explanation. The sample profile shows 30,000 to 45,000 clones; about nine tenths of them were found once. Approximately 6.1% of the sample comes from the top ten. This clonotype was obtained from a female donor with multiple sclerosis, enrolled in a pregnancy study. Here the sequenced sample was CD8+ T cells from peripheral blood mononuclear cells, taken in the second trimester of pregnancy. The V and J segments used are TRBV2 and TRBJ1-3; the D segment cannot be called with confidence. The CDR3 protein: CASSESYSGNTIYF. The DNA reads as follows: TGTGCCAGCAGTGAATCTTACTCTGGAAACACCATATATTTT.